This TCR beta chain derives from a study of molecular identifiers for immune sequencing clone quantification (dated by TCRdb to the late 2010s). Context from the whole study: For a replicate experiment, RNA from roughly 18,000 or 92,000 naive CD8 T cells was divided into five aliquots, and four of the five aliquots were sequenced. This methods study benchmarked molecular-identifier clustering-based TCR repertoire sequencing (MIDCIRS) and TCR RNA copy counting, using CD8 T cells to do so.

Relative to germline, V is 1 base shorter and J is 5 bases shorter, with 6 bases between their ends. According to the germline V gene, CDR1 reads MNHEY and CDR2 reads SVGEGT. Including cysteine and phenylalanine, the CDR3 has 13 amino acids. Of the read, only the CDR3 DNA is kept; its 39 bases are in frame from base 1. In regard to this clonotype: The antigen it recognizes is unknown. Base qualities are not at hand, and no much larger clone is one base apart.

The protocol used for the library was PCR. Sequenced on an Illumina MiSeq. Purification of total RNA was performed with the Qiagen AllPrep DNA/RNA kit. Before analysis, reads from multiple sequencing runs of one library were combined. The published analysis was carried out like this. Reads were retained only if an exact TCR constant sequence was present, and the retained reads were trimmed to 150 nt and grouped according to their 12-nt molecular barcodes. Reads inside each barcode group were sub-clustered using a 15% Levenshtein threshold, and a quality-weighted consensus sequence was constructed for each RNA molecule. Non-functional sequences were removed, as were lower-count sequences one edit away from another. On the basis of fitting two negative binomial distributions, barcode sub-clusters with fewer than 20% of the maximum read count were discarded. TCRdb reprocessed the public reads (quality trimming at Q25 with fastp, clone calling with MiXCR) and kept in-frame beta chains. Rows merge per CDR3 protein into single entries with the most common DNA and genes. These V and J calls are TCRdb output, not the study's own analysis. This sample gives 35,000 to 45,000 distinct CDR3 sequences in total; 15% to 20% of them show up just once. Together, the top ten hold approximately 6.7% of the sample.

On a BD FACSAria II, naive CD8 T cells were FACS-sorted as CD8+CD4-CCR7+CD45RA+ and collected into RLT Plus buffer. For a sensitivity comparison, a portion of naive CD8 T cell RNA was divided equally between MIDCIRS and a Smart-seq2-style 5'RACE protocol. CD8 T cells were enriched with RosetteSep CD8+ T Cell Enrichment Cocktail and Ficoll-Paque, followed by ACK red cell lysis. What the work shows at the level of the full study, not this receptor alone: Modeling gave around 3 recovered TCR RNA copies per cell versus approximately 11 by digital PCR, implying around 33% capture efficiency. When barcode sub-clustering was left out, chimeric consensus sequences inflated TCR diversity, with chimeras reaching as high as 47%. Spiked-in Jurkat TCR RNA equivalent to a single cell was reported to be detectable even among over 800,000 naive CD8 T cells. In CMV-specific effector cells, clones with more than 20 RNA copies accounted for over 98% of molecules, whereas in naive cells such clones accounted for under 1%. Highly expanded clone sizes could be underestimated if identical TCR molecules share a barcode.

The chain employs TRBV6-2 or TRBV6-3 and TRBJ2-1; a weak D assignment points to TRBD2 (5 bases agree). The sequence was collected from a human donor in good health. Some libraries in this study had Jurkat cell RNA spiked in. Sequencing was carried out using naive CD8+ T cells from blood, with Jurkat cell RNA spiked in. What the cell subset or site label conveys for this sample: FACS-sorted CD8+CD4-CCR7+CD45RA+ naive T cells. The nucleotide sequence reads TGTGCCAGCAGTTACTGGCGGGACAATGAGCAGTTCTTC. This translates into CASSYWRDNEQFF.